The T cell receptor (beta chain) described here comes from a study of T cells expressing NK-cell markers. The CDR3 consists of 15 residues. Per germline, CDR1 SGHRS and CDR2 YFSETQ. For each CDR3 protein, TCRdb gives one entry from its re-call of the 5' RACE reads, without DNA. This table lists about 390,000 distinct CDR3 sequences. The sample was blood T cells: a sorted CD56 or NKG2C T cell subset, CD4+ or CD8+ T cells, or bulk PBMC T cells (not recorded which). The origin of this receptor is a woman aged 50 to 60 in good health. The gene calls are TRBV5-1 and TRBJ2-1; TCRdb designates TRBD2, a call that cannot be tested without DNA. CDR3 loop: CASTREGDSYNEQFF.